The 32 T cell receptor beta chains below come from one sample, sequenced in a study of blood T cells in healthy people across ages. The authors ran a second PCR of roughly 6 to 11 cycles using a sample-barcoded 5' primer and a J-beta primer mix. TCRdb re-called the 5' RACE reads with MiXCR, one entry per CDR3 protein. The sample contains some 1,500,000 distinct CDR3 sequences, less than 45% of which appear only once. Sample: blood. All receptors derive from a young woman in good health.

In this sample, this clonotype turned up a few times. DNA for the CDR3: TGCAGTGCTAGATACTATAGCGGAGGCAATGAGCAGTTCTTC. Its translation: CSARYYSGGNEQFF. This chain links TRBV20-1 with TRBJ2-1; D is perhaps TRBD2 (6 bases). Germline CDR1 and CDR2: DFQATT and SNEGSKA (reference sequence). The CDR3 consists of 14 residues. The germline V and J ends were trimmed by 2 bases and 6 bases, with 14 bases remaining between them.

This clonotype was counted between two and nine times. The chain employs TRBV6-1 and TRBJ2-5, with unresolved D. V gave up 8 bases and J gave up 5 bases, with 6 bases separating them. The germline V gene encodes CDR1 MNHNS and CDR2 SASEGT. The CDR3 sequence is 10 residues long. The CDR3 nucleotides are TGTGCCAGCCTTTGGGAGACCCAGTACTTC. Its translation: CASLWETQYF.

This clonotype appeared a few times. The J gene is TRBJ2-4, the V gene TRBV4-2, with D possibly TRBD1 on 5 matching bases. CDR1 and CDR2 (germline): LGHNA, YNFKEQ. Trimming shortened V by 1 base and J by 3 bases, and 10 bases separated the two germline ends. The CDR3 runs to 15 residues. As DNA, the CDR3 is TGTGCCAGCAGCCAAGCGGGCCAGGGCAAAAACATTCAGTACTTC. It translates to CASSQAGQGKNIQYF.

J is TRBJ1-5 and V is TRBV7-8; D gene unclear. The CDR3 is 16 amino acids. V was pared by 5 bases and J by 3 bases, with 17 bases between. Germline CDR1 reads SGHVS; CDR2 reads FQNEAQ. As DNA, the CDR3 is TGTGCCAGCAGCGGGAGGGTAAACGAGAACAATCAGCCCCAGCATTTT. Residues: CASSGRVNENNQPQHF.

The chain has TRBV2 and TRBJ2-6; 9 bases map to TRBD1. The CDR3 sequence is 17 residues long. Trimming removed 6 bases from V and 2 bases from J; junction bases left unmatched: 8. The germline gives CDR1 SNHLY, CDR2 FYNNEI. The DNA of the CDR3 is TGTGCCAGCAGCGCTAGACAGGGGGGAGCTGGGGCCAACGTCCTGACTTTC. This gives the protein CASSARQGGAGANVLTF.

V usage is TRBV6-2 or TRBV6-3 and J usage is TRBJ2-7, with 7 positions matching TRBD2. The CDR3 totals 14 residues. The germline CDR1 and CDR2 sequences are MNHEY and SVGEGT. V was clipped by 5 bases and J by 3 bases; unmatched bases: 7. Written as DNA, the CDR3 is TGTGCCAGCAGTCGACTAGCTCCACTCTACGAGCAGTACTTC. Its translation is CASSRLAPLYEQYF.

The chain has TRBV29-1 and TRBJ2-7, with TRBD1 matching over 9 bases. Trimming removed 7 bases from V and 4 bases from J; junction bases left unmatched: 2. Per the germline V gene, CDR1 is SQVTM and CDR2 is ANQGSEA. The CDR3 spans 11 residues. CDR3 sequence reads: CSGGTGYEQYF. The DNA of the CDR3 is TGCAGCGGGGGGACAGGGTACGAGCAGTACTTC.

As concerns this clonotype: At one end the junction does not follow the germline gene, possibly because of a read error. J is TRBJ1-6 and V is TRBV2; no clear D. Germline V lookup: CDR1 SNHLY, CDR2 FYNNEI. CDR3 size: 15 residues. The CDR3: CASSADGNYNSPPHF. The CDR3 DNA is TGTGCCAGCAGTGCGGACGGTAACTATAATTCACCCCCCCACTTT.

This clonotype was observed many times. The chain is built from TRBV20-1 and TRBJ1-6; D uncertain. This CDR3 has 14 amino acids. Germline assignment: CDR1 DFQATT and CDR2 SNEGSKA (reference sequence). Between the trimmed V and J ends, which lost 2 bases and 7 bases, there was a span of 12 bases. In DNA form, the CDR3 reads TGCAGTGCTAGATGGGCTGGGCCCAATTCACCCCTCCACTTT. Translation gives CSARWAGPNSPLHF.

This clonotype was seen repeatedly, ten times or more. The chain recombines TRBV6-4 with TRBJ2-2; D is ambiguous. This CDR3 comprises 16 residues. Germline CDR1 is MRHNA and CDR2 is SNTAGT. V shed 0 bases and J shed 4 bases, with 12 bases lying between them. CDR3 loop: CASSDSTSLSTGELFF. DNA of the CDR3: TGTGCCAGCAGTGACTCGACTTCCCTTTCCACCGGGGAGCTGTTTTTT.

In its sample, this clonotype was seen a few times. The CDR3 here is CASSGDEGRTYNEQFF. Here the CDR3 DNA reads TGTGCCAGCAGCGGCGATGAGGGGAGGACCTACAATGAGCAGTTCTTC. The J gene is TRBJ2-1, the V gene TRBV7-9, with a possible D match to TRBD2 (6 bases). The CDR3 covers 16 residues. CDR1 and CDR2 from the germline V gene are SEHNR and FQNEAQ (reference sequence). V gave up 5 bases and J gave up 2 bases, with 16 bases separating them.

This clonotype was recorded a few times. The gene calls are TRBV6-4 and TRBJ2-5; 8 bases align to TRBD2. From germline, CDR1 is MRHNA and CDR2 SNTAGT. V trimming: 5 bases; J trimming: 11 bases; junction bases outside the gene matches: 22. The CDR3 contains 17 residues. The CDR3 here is CASSSWASGSSRYEQYF. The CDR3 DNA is TGTGCCAGCAGTTCCTGGGCTAGCGGGTCTTCTAGGTATGAGCAGTACTTC.

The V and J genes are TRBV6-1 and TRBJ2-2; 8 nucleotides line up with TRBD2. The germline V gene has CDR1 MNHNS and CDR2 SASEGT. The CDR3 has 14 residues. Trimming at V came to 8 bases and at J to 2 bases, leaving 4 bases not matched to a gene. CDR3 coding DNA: TGTGCCAGCCGAGCGGGAGCCAACACCGGGGAGCTGTTTTTT. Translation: CASRAGANTGELFF.

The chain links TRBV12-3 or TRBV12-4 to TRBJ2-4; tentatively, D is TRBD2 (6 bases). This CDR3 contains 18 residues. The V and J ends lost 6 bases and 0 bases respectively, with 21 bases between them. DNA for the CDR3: TGTGCCAGCAGACTAAGTGCGGGAACTACTTTAGCCAAAAACATTCAGTACTTC. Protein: CASRLSAGTTLAKNIQYF.

The CDR3 coding sequence is TGTGCCAGCAGCTCAGCGGGAGGGCTCCCCAATGAGCAGTTCTTC. This translates into CASSSAGGLPNEQFF. The chain couples TRBV5-6 to TRBJ2-1; TRBD2 agrees at 10 bases. V lost 3 bases, J lost 6 bases, and 6 bases stayed unmatched. The CDR3 runs 15 residues. Germline CDR1 is SGHDT and CDR2 is YYEEEE.

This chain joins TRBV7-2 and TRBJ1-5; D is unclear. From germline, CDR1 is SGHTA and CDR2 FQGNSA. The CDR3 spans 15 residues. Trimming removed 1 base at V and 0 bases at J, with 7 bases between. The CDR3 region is CASSLDRPSNQPQHF. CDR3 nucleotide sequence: TGTGCCAGCAGCTTAGACCGGCCTAGCAATCAGCCCCAGCATTTT.

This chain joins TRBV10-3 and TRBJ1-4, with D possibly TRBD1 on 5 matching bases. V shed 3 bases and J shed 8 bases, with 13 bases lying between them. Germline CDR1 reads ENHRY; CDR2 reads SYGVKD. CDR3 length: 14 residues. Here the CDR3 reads CAISESTGTEKLFF. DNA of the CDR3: TGTGCCATCAGTGAATCCACGGGGACCGAAAAACTGTTTTTT.

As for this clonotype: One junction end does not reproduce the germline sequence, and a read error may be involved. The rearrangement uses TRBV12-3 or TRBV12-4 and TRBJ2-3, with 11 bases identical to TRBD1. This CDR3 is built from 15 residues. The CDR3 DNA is TGTGCCAGCAGCCCCGGGACAGGGGGGTCAGATGCGCAGTATTTT. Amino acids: CASSPGTGGSDAQYF.

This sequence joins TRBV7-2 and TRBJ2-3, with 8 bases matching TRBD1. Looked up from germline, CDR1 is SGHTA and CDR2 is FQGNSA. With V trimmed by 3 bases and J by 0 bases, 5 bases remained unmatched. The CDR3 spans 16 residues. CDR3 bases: TGTGCCAGCAGCTTGATGCAGGGGGCTAGCACAGATACGCAGTATTTT. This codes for CASSLMQGASTDTQYF.

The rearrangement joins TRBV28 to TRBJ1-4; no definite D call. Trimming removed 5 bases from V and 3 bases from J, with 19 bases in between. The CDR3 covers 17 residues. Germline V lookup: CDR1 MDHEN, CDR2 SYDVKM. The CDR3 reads CASSLPAGAGSNEKLFF. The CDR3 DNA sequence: TGTGCCAGCAGTCTCCCCGCTGGAGCCGGATCTAATGAAAAACTGTTTTTT.

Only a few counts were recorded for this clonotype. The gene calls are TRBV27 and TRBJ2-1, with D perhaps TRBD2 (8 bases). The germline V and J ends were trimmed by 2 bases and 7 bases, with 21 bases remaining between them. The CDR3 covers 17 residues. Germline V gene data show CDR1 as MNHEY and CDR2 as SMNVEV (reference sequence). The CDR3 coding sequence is TGTGCCAGCAGTTTAAGGGAGGGGGCCCAGCGGGGGAATGAGCAGTTCTTC. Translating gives CASSLREGAQRGNEQFF.

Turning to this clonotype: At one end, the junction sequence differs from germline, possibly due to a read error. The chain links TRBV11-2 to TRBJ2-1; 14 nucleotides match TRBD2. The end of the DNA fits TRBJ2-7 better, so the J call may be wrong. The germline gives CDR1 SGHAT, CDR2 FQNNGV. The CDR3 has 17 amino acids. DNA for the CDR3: TGTGCCATCAGCCTCCCGACTAGCGGGAGGGTCTACAATGAGCAGTACTTC. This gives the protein CAISLPTSGRVYNEQYF.

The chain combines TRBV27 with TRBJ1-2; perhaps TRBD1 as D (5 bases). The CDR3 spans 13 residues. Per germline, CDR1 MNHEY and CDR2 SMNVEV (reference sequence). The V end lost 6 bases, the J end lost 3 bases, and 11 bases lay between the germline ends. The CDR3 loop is CASRRVGHYGYTF. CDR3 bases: TGTGCCAGCAGACGGGTGGGACACTATGGCTACACCTTC.

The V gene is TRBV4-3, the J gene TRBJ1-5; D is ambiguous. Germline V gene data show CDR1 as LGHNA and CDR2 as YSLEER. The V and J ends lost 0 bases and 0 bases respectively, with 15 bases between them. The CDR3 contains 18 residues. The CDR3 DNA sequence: TGCGCCAGCAGCCAAGATTGGTTAACTGCAAATAGCAATCAGCCCCAGCATTTT. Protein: CASSQDWLTANSNQPQHF.

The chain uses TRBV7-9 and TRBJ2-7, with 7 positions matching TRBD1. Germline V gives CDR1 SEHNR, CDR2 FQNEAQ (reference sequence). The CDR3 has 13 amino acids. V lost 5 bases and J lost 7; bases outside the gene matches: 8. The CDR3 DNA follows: TGTGCCAGCAGCAACAGGGGCCCCGAGGAGCAGTACTTC. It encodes CASSNRGPEEQYF.

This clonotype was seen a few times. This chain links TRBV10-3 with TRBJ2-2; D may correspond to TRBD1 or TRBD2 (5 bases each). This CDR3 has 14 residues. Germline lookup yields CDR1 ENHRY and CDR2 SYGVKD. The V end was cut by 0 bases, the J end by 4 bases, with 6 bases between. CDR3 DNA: TGTGCCATCAGTGAGTCTGGGGGCACCGGGGAGCTGTTTTTT. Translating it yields CAISESGGTGELFF.

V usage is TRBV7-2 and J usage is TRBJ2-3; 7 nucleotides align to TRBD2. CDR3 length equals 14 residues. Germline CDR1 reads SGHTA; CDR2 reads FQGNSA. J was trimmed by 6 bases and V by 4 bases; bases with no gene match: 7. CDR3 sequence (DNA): TGTGCCAGCAGCTCCCAGGCGGGGGTGGATACGCAGTATTTT. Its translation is CASSSQAGVDTQYF. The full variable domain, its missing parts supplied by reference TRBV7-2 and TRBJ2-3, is GAGVSQSPSNKVTEKGKDVELRCDPISGHTALYWYRQSLGQGLEFLIYFQGNSAPDKSGLPSDRFSAERTGGSVSTLTIQRTQQEDSAVYLCASSSQAGVDTQYFGPGTRLTVL.

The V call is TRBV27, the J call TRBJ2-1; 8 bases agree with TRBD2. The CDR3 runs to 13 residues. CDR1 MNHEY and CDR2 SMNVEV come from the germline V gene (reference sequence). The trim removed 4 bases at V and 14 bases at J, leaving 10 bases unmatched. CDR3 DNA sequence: TGTGCCAGCAGTTCCCGGACTAGCAGAGGCGAGTTCTTC. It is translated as CASSSRTSRGEFF.

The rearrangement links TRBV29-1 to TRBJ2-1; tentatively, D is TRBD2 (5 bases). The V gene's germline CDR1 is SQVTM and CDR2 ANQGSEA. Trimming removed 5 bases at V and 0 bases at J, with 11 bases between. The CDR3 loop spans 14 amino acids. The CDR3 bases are TGCAGCGTTCCAGACGGACTCTCCTACAATGAGCAGTTCTTC. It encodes CSVPDGLSYNEQFF.

The CDR3 loop is CASSLQGALNTQYF. For the CDR3, the DNA is TGCGCCAGCAGCTTGCAGGGGGCGCTGAATACGCAGTATTTT. The chain is built from TRBV5-1 and TRBJ2-3; 8 positions agree with TRBD1. V shed 1 base, J shed 7 bases, and the junction held 5 bases outside the gene matches. Germline CDR1 is SGHRS and CDR2 is YFSETQ. The CDR3 has 14 amino acids.

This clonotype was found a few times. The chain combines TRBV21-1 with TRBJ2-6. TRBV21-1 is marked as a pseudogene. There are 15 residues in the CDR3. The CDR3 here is CASSKGLTGANVLTF. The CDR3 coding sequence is TGTGCCAGCAGCAAAGGCCTTACTGGGGCCAACGTCCTGACTTTC.

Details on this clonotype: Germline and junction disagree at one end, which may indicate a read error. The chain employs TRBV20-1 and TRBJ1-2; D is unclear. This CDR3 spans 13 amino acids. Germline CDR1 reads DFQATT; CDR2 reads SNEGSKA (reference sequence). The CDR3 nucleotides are TGCAGTGCTTCCAAGGTGCTGGGCTCTGGCCACACCTTC. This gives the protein CSASKVLGSGHTF.